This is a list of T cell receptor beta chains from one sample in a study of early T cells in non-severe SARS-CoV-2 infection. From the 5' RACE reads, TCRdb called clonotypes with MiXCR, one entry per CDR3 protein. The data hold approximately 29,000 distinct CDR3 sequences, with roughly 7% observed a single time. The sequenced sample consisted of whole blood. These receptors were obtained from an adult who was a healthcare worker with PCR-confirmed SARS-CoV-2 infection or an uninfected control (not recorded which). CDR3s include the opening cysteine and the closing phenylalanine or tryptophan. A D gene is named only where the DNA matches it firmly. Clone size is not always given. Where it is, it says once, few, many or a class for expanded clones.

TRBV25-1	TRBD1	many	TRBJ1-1	TGTGCCAGCAGTGACGGGACAGGCACTGAAGCTTTCTTT	CASSDGTGTEAFF
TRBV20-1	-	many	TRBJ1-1	TGCAGTGCCCCGGGCGGCTCCCGAAACACTGAAGCTTTCTTT	CSAPGGSRNTEAFF
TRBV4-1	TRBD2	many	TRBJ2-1	TGCGCCAGCAGCCAAGAAGGCGGGAGGGCCAGTAATGAGCAGTTCTTC	CASSQEGGRASNEQFF
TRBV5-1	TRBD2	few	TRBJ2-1	TGCGCCAGCAGCAGCAAGCGGGATTCCTACAATGAGCAGTTCTTC	CASSSKRDSYNEQFF
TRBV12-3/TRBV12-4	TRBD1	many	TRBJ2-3	TGTGCCAGCAGCCTGGGACAGCCGCAGTATTTT	CASSLGQPQYF
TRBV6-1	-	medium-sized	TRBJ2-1	TGTGCCAGCAGTGAAGACCAGGGAAACTACAATGAGCAGTTCTTC	CASSEDQGNYNEQFF
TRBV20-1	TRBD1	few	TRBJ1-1	TGCAGTGCTGCCCCCACACCGACAGGGGTAGCTGAAGCTTTCTTT	CSAAPTPTGVAEAFF
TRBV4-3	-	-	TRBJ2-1	TGCGCCAGCAGCCAAGTAGAGTTTCTGAATGAGCAGTTCTTC	CASSQVEFLNEQFF
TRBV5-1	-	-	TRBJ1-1	TGCGCCAGCAGCTTGGAGGGTTCGGACACTGAAGCTTTCTTT	CASSLEGSDTEAFF
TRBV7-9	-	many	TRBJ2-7	TGTGCCAGCAGCCAAACCCACTACGAGCAGTACTTC	CASSQTHYEQYF
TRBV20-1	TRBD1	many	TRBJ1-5	TGCAGTGCTAGGTACAGGGGGAATCAGCCCCAGCATTTT	CSARYRGNQPQHF
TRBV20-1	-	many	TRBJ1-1	TGCAGTGCCGCTAGGGATACTGAAGCTTTCTTT	CSAARDTEAFF
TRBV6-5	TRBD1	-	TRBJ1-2	TGTGCCAGCAGTTACTCCGGGACAGGGACCTATGGCTACACCTTC	CASSYSGTGTYGYTF
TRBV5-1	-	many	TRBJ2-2	TGCGCCAGCAACATGGGGGGAAACACCGGGGAGCTGTTTTTT	CASNMGGNTGELFF
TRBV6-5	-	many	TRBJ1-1	TGTGCCAGCAGTACAACAGGTAACACTGAAGCTTTCTTT	CASSTTGNTEAFF
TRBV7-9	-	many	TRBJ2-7	TGTGCCAGCAGCCCTAGTGGTGGGGGAACCTACGAGCAGTACTTC	CASSPSGGGTYEQYF
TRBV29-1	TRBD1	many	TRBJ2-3	TGCAGCGTCGAGGGGACAGGGGCAGATACGCAGTATTTT	CSVEGTGADTQYF
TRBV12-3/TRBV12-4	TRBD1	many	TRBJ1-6	TGTGCCAGCAGCATAGGACAGGGAGGCTCACCCCTCCACTTT	CASSIGQGGSPLHF
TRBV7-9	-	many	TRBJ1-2	TGTGCCAGCAGCTTAGGCTATACCAACTATGGCTACACCTTC	CASSLGYTNYGYTF
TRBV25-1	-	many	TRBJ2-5	TGTGCCAGCAGTGGTACCAGCTCCGTTTCGAAGACCCAGTACTTC	CASSGTSSVSKTQYF
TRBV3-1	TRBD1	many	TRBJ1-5	TGTGCCAGCAGCCAATTCACAGGGGGCAGGTCAACGCCCCAGCATTTT	CASSQFTGGRSTPQHF
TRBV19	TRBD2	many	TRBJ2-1	TGTGCCAGTAGGCCCCCGGTGGCGGGAGGCAATGAGCAGTTCTTC	CASRPPVAGGNEQFF
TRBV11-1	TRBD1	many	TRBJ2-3	TGTGCCAGCAGCTTCCCGGGACAGGGGGCAGATACGCAGTATTTT	CASSFPGQGADTQYF
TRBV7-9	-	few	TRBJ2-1	TGTGCCAGAGGCAATGAGCAGTTCTTC	CARGNEQFF
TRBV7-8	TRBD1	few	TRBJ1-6	TGTGCCAGCAGCTTAGCGGAGGACAGGGGCCAATATAATTCACCCCTCCACTTT	CASSLAEDRGQYNSPLHF
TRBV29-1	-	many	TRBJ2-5	TGCAGCGTTGGTACTAGCAGACTACTTCAAGAGACCCAGTACTTC	CSVGTSRLLQETQYF
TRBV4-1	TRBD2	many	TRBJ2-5	TGCGCCAGCAGCCAGAGGCTAGCGGGAGACGGCGCGCAAGAGACCCAGTACTTC	CASSQRLAGDGAQETQYF
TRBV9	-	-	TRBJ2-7	TGTGCCAGCAGCGTAGCAAGAGGTTACGAGCAGTACTTC	CASSVARGYEQYF
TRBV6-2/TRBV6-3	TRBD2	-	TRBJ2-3	TGTGCCAGCCTCTTGACGGGAGGAGGCACAGATACGCAGTATTTT	CASLLTGGGTDTQYF
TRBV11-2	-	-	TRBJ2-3	TGTGCCAGCAGCTTAGATCCTTTTCCAAGCACAGATACGCAGTATTTT	CASSLDPFPSTDTQYF
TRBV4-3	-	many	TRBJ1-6	TGCGCCAGCAGCCAAGAAGACCCGGGGAATGGTAATTCACCCCTCCACTTT	CASSQEDPGNGNSPLHF
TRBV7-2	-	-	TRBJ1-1	TGTGCCAGCAGCTTAGAGGCAGGGCGGTTAACTGAAGCTTTCTTT	CASSLEAGRLTEAFF
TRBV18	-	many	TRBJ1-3	TGTGCCAGCTCACCCGGAATGGGTGCCTCTGGAAACACCATATATTTT	CASSPGMGASGNTIYF
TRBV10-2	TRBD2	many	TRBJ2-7	TGCGCCAGCAGTGAGAGGGTAGCGGGAGTGGCTGAGCAGTACTTC	CASSERVAGVAEQYF
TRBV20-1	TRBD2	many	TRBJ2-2	TGCAGTGCTAGGGTCCCTAGCGGGAGGGCCGGTACCGGGGAGCTGTTTTTT	CSARVPSGRAGTGELFF
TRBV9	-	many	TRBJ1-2	TGTGCCAGCAGCGTAGCCCTCAGATACAGGGCGCAAGATGGCTACACCTTC	CASSVALRYRAQDGYTF
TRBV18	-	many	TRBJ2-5	TGTGCCAGCTCACCAGAGGCTAGCTCAAGACAAGAGACCCAGTACTTC	CASSPEASSRQETQYF
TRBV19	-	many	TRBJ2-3	TGTGCCAGTAGTAGTGAAAGGAGCACAGATACGCAGTATTTT	CASSSERSTDTQYF
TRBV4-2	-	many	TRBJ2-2	TGTGCCAGCAGCCAAGGGAGGGTCGGGGAGCTGTTTTTT	CASSQGRVGELFF
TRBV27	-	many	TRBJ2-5	TGTGCCAGCTCCCCTGGCGTCCGGAGGCCCATTGCACAAGAGACCCAGTACTTC	CASSPGVRRPIAQETQYF
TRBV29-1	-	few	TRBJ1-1	TGCAGCGTACAGCAAAACACTGAAGCTTTCTTT	CSVQQNTEAFF
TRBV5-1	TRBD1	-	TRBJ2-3	TGCGCCAGCAGCCGGGACAGACCAACCACAGATACGCAGTATTTT	CASSRDRPTTDTQYF
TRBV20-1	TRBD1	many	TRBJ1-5	TGCAGTGCCACCCAGGGGGTTAATCAGCCCCAGCATTTT	CSATQGVNQPQHF
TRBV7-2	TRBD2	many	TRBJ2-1	TGTGCCAGCAGCTTAACTAGCGGGGAGTACAATGAGCAGTTCTTC	CASSLTSGEYNEQFF
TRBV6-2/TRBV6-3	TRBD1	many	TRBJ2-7	TGTGCCAGCAGACAAACCGGGACAGGCCTCTACGAGCAGTACTTC	CASRQTGTGLYEQYF